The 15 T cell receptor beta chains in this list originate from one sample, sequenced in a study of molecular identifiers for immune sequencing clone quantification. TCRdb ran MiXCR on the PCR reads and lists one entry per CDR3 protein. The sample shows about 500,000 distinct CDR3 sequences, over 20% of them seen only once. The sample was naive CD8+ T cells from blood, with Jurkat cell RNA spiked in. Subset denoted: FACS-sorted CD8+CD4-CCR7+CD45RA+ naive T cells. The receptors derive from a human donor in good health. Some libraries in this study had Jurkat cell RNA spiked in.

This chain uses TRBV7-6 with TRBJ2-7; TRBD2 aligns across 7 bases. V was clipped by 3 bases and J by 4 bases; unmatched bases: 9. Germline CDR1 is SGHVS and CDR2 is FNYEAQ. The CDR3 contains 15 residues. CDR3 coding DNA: TGTGCCAGCAGCTTGTTTCCTGGGGGGGGGTACGAGCAGTACTTC. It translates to CASSLFPGGGYEQYF.

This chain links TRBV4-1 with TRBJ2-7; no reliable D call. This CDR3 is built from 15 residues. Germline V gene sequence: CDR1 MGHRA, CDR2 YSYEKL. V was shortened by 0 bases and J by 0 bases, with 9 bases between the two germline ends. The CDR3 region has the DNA TGCGCCAGCAGCCAAGATGTCCAGATCTCCTACGAGCAGTACTTC. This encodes CASSQDVQISYEQYF.

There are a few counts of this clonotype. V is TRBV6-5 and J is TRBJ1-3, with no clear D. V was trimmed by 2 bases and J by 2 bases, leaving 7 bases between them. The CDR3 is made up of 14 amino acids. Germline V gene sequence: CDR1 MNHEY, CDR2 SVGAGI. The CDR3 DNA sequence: TGTGCCAGCAGTTACCGGGCAACTGGAAACACCATATATTTT. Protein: CASSYRATGNTIYF.

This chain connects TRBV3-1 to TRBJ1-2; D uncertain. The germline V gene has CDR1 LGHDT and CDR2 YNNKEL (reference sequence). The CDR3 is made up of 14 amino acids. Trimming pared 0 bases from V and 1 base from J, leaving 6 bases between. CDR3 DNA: TGTGCCAGCAGCCAAGATAAGTTTAACTATGGCTACACCTTC. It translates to CASSQDKFNYGYTF. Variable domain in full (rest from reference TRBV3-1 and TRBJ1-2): DTAVSQTPKYLVTQMGNDKSIKCEQNLGHDTMYWYKQDSKKFLKIMFSYNNKELIINETVPNRFSPKSPDKAHLNLHINSLELGDSAVYFCASSQDKFNYGYTFGSGTRLTVV.

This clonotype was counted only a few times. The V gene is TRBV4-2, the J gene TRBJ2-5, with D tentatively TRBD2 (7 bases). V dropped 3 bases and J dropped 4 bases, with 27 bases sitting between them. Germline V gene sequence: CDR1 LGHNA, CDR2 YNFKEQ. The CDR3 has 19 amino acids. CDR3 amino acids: CASSQTEAQGEGEGETQYF. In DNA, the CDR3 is TGTGCCAGCAGCCAGACCGAAGCCCAAGGGGAGGGGGAAGGAGAGACCCAGTACTTC.

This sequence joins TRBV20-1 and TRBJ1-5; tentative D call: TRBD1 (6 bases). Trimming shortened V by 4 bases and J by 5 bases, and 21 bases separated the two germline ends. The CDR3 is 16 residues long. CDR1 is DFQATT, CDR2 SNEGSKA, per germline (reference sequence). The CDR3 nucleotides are TGCAGTGCTACGGCCCCTGGGGGGCGTCCTTATCAGCCCCAGCATTTT. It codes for CSATAPGGRPYQPQHF.

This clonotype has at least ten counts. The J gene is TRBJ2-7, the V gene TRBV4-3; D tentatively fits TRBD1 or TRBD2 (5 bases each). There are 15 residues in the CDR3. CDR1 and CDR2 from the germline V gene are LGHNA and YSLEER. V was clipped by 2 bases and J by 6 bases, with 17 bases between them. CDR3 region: CASSQLVGTAREQYF. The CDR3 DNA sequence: TGCGCCAGCAGCCAACTTGTTGGGACCGCCCGCGAGCAGTACTTC.

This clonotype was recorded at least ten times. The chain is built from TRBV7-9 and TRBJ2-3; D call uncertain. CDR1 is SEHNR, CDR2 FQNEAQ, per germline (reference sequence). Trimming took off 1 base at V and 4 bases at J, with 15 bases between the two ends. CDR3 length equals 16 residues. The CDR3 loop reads CASSLDLGFVADTQYF. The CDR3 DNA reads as TGTGCCAGCAGCTTAGATTTGGGTTTCGTTGCAGATACGCAGTATTTT.

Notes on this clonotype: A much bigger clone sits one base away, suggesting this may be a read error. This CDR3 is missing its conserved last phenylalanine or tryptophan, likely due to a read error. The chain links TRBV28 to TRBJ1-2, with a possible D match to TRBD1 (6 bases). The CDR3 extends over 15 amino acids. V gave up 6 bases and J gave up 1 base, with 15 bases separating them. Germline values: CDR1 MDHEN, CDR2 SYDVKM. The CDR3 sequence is CASRNRDISNYGYTY. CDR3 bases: TGTGCCAGCAGAAACCGGGACATAAGTAACTATGGCTACACCTAC.

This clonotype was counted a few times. The CDR3 nucleotides are TGCAGTGCTAGAGAAGAGTGGACAAGACACTACGAGCAGTACTTC. It codes for CSAREEWTRHYEQYF. The chain recombines TRBV20-1 with TRBJ2-7; perhaps TRBD1 as D (5 bases). The germline CDR1 and CDR2 sequences are DFQATT and SNEGSKA (reference sequence). V was shortened by 0 bases and J by 3 bases, with 15 bases between the two germline ends. CDR3 size: 15 residues.

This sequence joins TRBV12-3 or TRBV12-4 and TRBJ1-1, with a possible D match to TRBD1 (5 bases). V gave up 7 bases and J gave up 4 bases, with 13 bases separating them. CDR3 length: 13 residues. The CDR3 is CASIAQGSTEAFF. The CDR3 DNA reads TGTGCCAGCATCGCCCAGGGATCCACTGAAGCTTTCTTT.

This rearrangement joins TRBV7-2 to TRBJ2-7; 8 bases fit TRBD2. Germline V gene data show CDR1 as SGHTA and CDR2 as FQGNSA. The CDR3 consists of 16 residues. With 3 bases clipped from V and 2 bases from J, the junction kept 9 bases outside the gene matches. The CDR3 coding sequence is TGTGCCAGCAGCTTTACCGGGACTAGGAGAACCTACGAGCAGTACTTC. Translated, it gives CASSFTGTRRTYEQYF.

CDR3: CASSRGFGTGDREQYF. The CDR3 nucleotides read TGTGCCAGCAGCAGGGGGTTCGGGACAGGGGACAGAGAGCAGTACTTC. The rearrangement uses TRBV16 and TRBJ2-7; 10 bases fit TRBD1. From germline, CDR1 is KGHSY and CDR2 FQNENV. The CDR3 is 16 amino acids. V gave up 5 bases and J gave up 7 bases; unmatched junction bases: 14. Full variable domain (rest looked up from reference TRBV16 and TRBJ2-7): GEEVAQTPKHLVRGEGQKAKLYCAPIKGHSYVFWYQQVLKNEFKFLISFQNENVFDETGMPKERFSAKCLPNSPCSLEIQATKLEDSAVYFCASSRGFGTGDREQYFGPGTRLTVT.

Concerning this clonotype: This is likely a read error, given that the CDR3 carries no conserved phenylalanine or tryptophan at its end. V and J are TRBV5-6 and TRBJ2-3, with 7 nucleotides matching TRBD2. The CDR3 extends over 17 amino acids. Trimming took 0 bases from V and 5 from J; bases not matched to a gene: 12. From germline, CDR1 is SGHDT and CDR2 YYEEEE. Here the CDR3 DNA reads TGTGCCAGCAGCTTGGGGCCCGGGAGGCCCCCCAAAGATACGCAGTATCTT. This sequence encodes CASSLGPGRPPKDTQYL.

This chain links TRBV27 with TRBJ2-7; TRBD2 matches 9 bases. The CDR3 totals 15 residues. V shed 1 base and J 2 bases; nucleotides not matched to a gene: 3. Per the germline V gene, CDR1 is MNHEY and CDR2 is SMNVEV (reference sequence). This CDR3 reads CASSLLTSGTYEQYF. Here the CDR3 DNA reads TGTGCCAGCAGTTTATTGACTAGCGGAACCTACGAGCAGTACTTC.